The entry that follows covers one T cell receptor beta chain sequence. This specimen belongs to a study of cytomegalovirus exposure and HLA in healthy donors. V was pared by 6 bases and J by 2 bases, with 7 bases of the junction left unmatched. The CDR3 sequence is 14 residues long. Germline lookup yields CDR1 SQVTM and CDR2 ANQGSEA. PCR primers comprised 60 Vbeta and 13 Jbeta primers. Assay used: immunoSEQ multiplex PCR; TCRdb lists only in-frame clones, some missing. The sample lists approximately 120,000 clones, 76% occurring once. Sequenced sample: PBMCs. The sequence was collected from a man aged 50 or older in good health and CMV-seronegative. The genes are TRBV29-1 and TRBJ1-1; 9 bases map to TRBD1. This chain's CDR3 is CSVTPGQGNTEAFF. For the CDR3, the DNA is TGCAGCGTCACACCGGGACAGGGTAACACTGAAGCTTTCTTT.